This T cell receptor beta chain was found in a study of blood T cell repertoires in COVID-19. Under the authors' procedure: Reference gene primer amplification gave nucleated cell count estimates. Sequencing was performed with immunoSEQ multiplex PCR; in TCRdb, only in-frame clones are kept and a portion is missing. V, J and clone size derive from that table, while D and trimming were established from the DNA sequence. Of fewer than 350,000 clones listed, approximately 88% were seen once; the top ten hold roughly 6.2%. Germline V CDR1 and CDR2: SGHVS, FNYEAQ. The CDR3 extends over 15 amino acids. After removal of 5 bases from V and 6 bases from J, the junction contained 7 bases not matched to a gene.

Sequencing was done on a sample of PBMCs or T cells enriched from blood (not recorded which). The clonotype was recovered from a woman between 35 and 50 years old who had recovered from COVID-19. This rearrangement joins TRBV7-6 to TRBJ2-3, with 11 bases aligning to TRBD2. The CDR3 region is CASSTTSGIRDTQYF. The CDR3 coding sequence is TGTGCCAGCAGCACGACTAGCGGGATAAGGGATACGCAGTATTTT.